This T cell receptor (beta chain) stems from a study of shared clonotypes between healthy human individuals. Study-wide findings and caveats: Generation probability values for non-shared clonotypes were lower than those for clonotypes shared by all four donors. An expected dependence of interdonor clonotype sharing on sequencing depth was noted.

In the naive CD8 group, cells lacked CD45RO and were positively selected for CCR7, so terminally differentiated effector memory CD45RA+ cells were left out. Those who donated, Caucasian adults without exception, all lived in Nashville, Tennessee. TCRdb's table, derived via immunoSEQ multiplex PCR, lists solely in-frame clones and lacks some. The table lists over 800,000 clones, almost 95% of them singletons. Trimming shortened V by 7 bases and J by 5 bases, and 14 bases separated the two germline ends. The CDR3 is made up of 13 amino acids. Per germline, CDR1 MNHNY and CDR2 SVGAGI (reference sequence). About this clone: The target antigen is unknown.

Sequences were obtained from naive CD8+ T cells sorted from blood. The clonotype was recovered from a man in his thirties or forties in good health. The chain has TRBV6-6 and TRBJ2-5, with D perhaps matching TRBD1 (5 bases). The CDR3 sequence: CASTVTVVETQYF. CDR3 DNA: TGTGCCAGCACGGTGACAGTGGTTGAGACCCAGTACTTC.